This note documents a single T cell receptor (beta chain) sequence. One end of the junction is discordant with germline, which a read error may explain. Participants' own reports of clinical history determined their cohort assignment. Per germline, CDR1 SGHDT and CDR2 YYEEEE. The CDR3 is 14 residues long. The sample is drawn from a study of blood T cell repertoires in COVID-19. Background on the study: Acute and convalescent COVID-19 specimens originated in the United States, Italy and Spain. The analysed material was cDNA or gDNA that came from T cells, B-cell-depleted T cells, or PBMCs.

Method: immunoSEQ multiplex PCR; TCRdb's copy keeps in-frame clones and lacks some. The sample has about 210,000 clones, 81% seen once. The source material was PBMCs or T cells enriched from blood (not recorded which). The clonotype originates from a woman between 50 and 59 years old with acute COVID-19. The rearrangement links TRBV5-6 to TRBJ2-2; D is unclear. The CDR3: CASTLLVSTGELFF. CDR3 DNA: TGTGCCAGCACCTTGCTTGTATCCACCGGGGAGCTGTTTTTT.